A single TCR beta chain is shown here with its context. The antigen is unknown. The data stem from a study of cytomegalovirus exposure and HLA in healthy donors. General study findings and limits: First-cohort TCR clusters tended to co-occur in the approximately 110 validation repertoires, a later analysis found.

The validation cohort, a group of over a hundred subjects, included the donors and was separate from the roughly 670-subject first cohort. Trimming removed 3 bases from V and 8 bases from J, with 17 bases in between. Germline CDR1 MDHEN, CDR2 SYDVKM. CDR3 length equals 15 residues. The method was immunoSEQ multiplex PCR; TCRdb's version includes in-frame clones alone and lacks a portion of them. Of over 200,000 clones in the sample, 90% were seen once. This TCR was recovered from a woman younger than 35 in good health and CMV-seronegative. The sequencing input was PBMCs. V and J are TRBV28 and TRBJ1-5, with a tentative D call TRBD1 (6 bases). Here the CDR3 reads CASSLGAGEIEPQHF. DNA of the CDR3: TGTGCCAGCAGTTTGGGGGCGGGTGAAATTGAGCCCCAGCATTTT.